Below are 16 T cell receptor beta chains sequenced from a single sample in a study of Graves' ophthalmopathy and Graves' hyperthyroidism. Amplified TCR beta CDR3 regions were obtained using RNA transcripts as template. Second-round multiplex PCR came after first-round RT-PCR with HTBI primers. One entry per CDR3 protein results from TCRdb running MiXCR on the multiplex PCR reads. The repertoire holds 200,000 to 250,000 distinct CDR3 sequences, with 20% to 25% as singletons. The specimen sequenced was peripheral blood. These receptors were taken from a woman in her 50s with Graves' ophthalmopathy.

This clonotype appeared many times. V usage is TRBV12-3 or TRBV12-4 and J usage is TRBJ1-2; tentative D call: TRBD1 (5 bases). This CDR3 is 14 amino acids long. Trimming took 10 bases from V and 2 from J, leaving 17 bases between them. The CDR3 sequence is CATGQGVSNYGYTF. The CDR3 coding sequence is TGTGCCACCGGGCAGGGAGTCTCGAACTATGGCTACACCTTC.

In its sample, this clonotype was seen many times. J is TRBJ2-7 and V is TRBV7-3; TRBD2 matches at 8 bases. The CDR3 is 13 residues long. CDR1 and CDR2 from the germline V gene are SGHTA and FQGTGA. Unmatched junction bases numbered 7, after V lost 6 bases and J lost 6 bases. The chain's CDR3 is CASSQTGTSEQYF. DNA of the CDR3: TGTGCCAGCAGTCAAACCGGGACTAGCGAGCAGTACTTC.

This clonotype was recorded at least ten times. The CDR3 nucleotides are TGCAGCGTTGGACAGGGGATGTACGAGCAGTACTTC. Amino acid sequence: CSVGQGMYEQYF. The chain couples TRBV29-1 to TRBJ2-7, with TRBD1 identical over 8 bases. Germline CDR1 reads SQVTM; CDR2 reads ANQGSEA. Trimming cost V 4 bases and J 4 bases; bases outside gene matches: 3. The CDR3 length is 12 residues.

This clonotype was seen a few times. This may stem from a read error, because a much larger clone lies one nucleotide away. The chain links TRBV24-1 to TRBJ2-7; D tentatively fits TRBD1 or TRBD2 (5 bases each). The V end was cut by 7 bases, the J end by 5 bases, with 17 bases between. Germline loops: CDR1 KGHDR, CDR2 SFDVKD. The CDR3 is 14 residues long. The CDR3 DNA follows: TGTGCCACCAGGAGGGTGACAGAGGCCAACGAGCAGTACTTC. Translation gives CATRRVTEANEQYF.

The table lists this clonotype with many counts. This chain links TRBV5-1 with TRBJ2-7; TRBD1 aligns across 9 bases. J lost 7 bases, V lost 4 bases, and 15 bases had no gene match. This CDR3 spans 16 amino acids. Germline V gene data show CDR1 as SGHRS and CDR2 as YFSETQ. The CDR3, as DNA: TGCGCCAGCAGCAGCATCGACGGACAGGGGACGGGGGAGCAGTACTTC. Translation: CASSSIDGQGTGEQYF.

This clonotype appeared many times. DNA of the CDR3: TGCAGCGTTGAATTTTTTGCGTTCCGGGAGGGCTCCTACAATGAGCAGTTCTTC. It translates to CSVEFFAFREGSYNEQFF. The rearrangement links TRBV29-1 to TRBJ2-1; TRBD2 agrees at 8 bases. The CDR3 has 18 residues. Germline CDR1 is SQVTM and CDR2 is ANQGSEA. The V and J ends lost 2 bases and 0 bases, in that order; junction bases with no gene match: 12.

This clonotype was seen repeatedly, ten times or more. This chain links TRBV5-5 with TRBJ2-2; TRBD2 matches 9 bases. Trimming removed 0 bases from V and 6 bases from J; junction bases left unmatched: 6. The germline gives CDR1 SGHKS, CDR2 YYEKEE (reference sequence). This CDR3 spans 16 amino acids. CDR3: CASSLDLAGLAGELFF. The CDR3 nucleotides are TGTGCCAGCAGCTTGGACCTAGCGGGACTCGCCGGGGAGCTGTTTTTT.

This clonotype was counted ten times or more. The V call is TRBV7-9, the J call TRBJ1-2; 7 bases are shared with TRBD1. J lost 6 bases, V lost 5 bases, and 9 bases had no gene match. The CDR3 sequence is 14 residues long. Germline V CDR1 and CDR2: SEHNR, FQNEAQ (reference sequence). For the CDR3, the DNA is TGTGCCAGCAGCCCTAACGACAGGGCTCATGGCTACACCTTC. The encoded protein is CASSPNDRAHGYTF.

A word on this clonotype: It may be a read error: a sequence one base away is much more abundant. The rearrangement joins TRBV7-2 to TRBJ2-7; 7 bases align to TRBD1. V lost 5 bases and J lost 0; bases outside the gene matches: 7. CDR3 size: 15 residues. Germline CDR1 reads SGHTA; CDR2 reads FQGNSA. This CDR3 is CASSLDRRISYEQYF. As DNA, the CDR3 is TGTGCCAGCAGCCTGGACAGGCGAATCTCCTACGAGCAGTACTTC. Supplemented by reference TRBV7-2 and TRBJ2-7, the full variable domain reads GAGVSQSPSNKVTEKGKDVELRCDPISGHTALYWYRQSLGQGLEFLIYFQGNSAPDKSGLPSDRFSAERTGGSVSTLTIQRTQQEDSAVYLCASSLDRRISYEQYFGPGTRLTVT.

The sample holds many counts of this clonotype. This rearrangement joins TRBV5-1 to TRBJ1-1, with D perhaps TRBD1 (6 bases). The CDR3 sequence is 16 residues long. Germline V gene data show CDR1 as SGHRS and CDR2 as YFSETQ. Trimming shortened V by 0 bases and J by 4 bases, and 16 bases separated the two germline ends. This CDR3 reads CASSLVLTGRGTEAFF. The CDR3, as DNA: TGCGCCAGCAGCTTGGTGTTAACAGGGCGGGGCACTGAAGCTTTCTTT.

Ten or more counts support this clonotype. The J gene is TRBJ1-2, the V gene TRBV6-1; no definite D call. In germline, CDR1 is MNHNS, CDR2 SASEGT. Trimming took off 2 bases at V and 4 bases at J, with 11 bases between the two ends. The CDR3 length is 14 residues. CDR3 amino acids: CASSEFGRSYGYTF. The CDR3 region has the DNA TGTGCCAGCAGTGAATTCGGGCGGTCCTATGGCTACACCTTC.

This clonotype was counted at least ten times. This chain connects TRBV29-1 to TRBJ1-1, with D possibly matching TRBD1 (5 bases). V lost 5 bases and J lost 0, with 19 bases in between. This CDR3 contains 16 residues. Germline V gene sequence: CDR1 SQVTM, CDR2 ANQGSEA. The CDR3 DNA follows: TGCAGCGTTTTAGGGAGGGGTGGTGCCATGAACACTGAAGCTTTCTTT. Translated: CSVLGRGGAMNTEAFF.

This clonotype was recorded at least ten times. The chain is built from TRBV4-2 and TRBJ1-5; 12 nucleotides match TRBD1. The J segment lost 1 base and the V segment lost 5 bases, leaving 21 bases of the junction unmatched. Germline loops: CDR1 LGHNA, CDR2 YNFKEQ. There are 22 residues in the CDR3. The CDR3 here is CASSEHHRDRGLVIQSNQPQHF. CDR3 DNA: TGTGCCAGCAGCGAACATCACCGGGACAGGGGGCTCGTTATTCAAAGCAATCAGCCCCAGCATTTT.

The V and J genes are TRBV30 and TRBJ1-1; the D is unclear. The CDR3 has 12 amino acids. V lost 8 bases to trimming and J lost 2 bases, with 12 bases between them. Germline values: CDR1 GTSNPN, CDR2 SVGIG (reference sequence). The CDR3 protein is CARTRSNTEAFF. The CDR3 DNA follows: TGTGCCCGGACCAGATCTAACACTGAAGCTTTCTTT. Combining the CDR3 with reference TRBV30 and TRBJ1-1 gives the whole variable domain SQTIHQWPATLVQPVGSPLSLECTVEGTSNPNLYWYRQAAGRGLQLLFYSVGIGQISSEVPQNLSASRPQDRQFILSSKKLLLSDSGFYLCARTRSNTEAFFGQGTRLTVV.

V usage is TRBV18 and J usage is TRBJ2-5; no clear D. This CDR3 is 13 amino acids long. The germline V and J ends were trimmed by 8 bases and 2 bases, with 12 bases remaining between them. Germline V gives CDR1 KGHSH, CDR2 LQKENI. The DNA for the CDR3 is TGTGCCAGCGCCACCCGGATGCAAGAGACCCAGTACTTC. It codes for CASATRMQETQYF.

This clonotype was counted many times. The genes are TRBV19 and TRBJ1-1, with D tentatively TRBD1 (5 bases). The V end lost 1 base, the J end lost 3 bases, and 12 bases lay between the germline ends. There are 15 residues in the CDR3. The germline CDR1 and CDR2 sequences are LNHDA and SQIVND (reference sequence). CDR3 nucleotide sequence: TGTGCCAGTAGTATAGGGGGAGGAGGGGACACTGAAGCTTTCTTT. Translated, it gives CASSIGGGGDTEAFF.